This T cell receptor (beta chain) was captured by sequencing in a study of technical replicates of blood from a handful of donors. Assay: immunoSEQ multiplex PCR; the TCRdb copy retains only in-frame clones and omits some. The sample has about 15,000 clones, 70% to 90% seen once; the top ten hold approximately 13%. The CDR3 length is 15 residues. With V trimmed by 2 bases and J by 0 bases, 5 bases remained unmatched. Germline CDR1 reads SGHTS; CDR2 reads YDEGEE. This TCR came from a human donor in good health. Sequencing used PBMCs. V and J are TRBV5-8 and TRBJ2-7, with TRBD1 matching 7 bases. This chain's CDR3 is CASSFQGVTSYEQYF. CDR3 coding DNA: TGTGCCAGCAGCTTTCAGGGGGTCACCTCCTACGAGCAGTACTTC.